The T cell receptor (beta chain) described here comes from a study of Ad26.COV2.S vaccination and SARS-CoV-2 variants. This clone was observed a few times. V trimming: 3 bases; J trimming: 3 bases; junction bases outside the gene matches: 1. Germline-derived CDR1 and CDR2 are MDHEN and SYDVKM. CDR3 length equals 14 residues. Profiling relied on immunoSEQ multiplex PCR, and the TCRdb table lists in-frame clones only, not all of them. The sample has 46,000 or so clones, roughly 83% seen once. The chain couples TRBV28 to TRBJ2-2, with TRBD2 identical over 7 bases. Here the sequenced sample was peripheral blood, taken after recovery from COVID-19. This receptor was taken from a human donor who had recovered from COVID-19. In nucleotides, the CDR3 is TGTGCCAGCAGTTTGGGGGGGGACACCGGGGAGCTGTTTTTT. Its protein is CASSLGGDTGELFF.